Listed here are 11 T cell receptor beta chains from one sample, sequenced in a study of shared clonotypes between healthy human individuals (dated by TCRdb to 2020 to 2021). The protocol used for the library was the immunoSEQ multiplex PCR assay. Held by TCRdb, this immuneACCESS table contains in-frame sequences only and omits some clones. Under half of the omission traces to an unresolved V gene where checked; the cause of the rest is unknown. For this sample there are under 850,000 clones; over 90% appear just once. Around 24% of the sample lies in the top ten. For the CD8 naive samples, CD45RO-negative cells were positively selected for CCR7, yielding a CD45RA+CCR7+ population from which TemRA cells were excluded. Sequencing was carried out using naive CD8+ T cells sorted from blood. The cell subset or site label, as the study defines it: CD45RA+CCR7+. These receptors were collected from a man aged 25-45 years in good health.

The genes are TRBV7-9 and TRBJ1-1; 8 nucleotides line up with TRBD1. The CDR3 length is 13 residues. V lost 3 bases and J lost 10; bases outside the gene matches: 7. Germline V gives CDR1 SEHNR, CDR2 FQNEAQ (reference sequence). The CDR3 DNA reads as TGTGCCAGCAGCTTGGACAGGGCCAAGGGAGCTTTCTTT. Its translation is CASSLDRAKGAFF. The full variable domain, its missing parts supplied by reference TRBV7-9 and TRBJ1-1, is DTGVSQNPRHKITKRGQNVTFRCDPISEHNRLYWYRQTLGQGPEFLTYFQNEAQLEKSRLLSDRFSAERPKGSFSTLEIQRTEQGDSAMYLCASSLDRAKGAFFGQGTRLTVV.

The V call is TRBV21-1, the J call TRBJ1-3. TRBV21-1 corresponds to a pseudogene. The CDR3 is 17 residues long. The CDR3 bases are TGTGCCAGCAGCAAACCGGGACCGATTCACTCTGGAAACACCATATATTTT. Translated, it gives CASSKPGPIHSGNTIYF.

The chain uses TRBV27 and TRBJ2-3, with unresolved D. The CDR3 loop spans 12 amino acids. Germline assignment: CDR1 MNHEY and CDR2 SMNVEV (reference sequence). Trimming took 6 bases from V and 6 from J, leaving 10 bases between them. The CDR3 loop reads CASSSRSDTQYF. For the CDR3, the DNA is TGTGCCAGCAGCTCACGGTCCGATACGCAGTATTTT.

This chain's CDR3 is CAWSTLLTIYEQYF. The DNA for the CDR3 is TGTGCCTGGAGTACATTGCTTACTATCTACGAGCAGTACTTC. The V gene is TRBV30, the J gene TRBJ2-7; D unresolved. CDR1 is GTSNPN and CDR2 is SVGIG in the germline V gene (reference sequence). The V end was cut by 2 bases, the J end by 3 bases, with 14 bases between. This CDR3 comprises 14 residues. The whole variable domain, filled in from reference TRBV30 and TRBJ2-7, reads SQTIHQWPATLVQPVGSPLSLECTVEGTSNPNLYWYRQAAGRGLQLLFYSVGIGQISSEVPQNLSASRPQDRQFILSSKKLLLSDSGFYLCAWSTLLTIYEQYFGPGTRLTVT.

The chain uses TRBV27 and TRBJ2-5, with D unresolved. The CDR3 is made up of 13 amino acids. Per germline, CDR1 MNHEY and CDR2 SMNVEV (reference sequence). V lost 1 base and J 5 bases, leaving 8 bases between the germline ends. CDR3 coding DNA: TGTGCCAGCAGTTTATTTACCCGGGAGACCCAGTACTTC. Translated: CASSLFTRETQYF.

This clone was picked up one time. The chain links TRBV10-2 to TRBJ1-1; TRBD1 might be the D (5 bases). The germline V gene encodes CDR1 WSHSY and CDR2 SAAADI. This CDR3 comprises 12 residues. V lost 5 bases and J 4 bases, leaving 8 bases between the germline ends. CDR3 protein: CASSQGRTEAFF. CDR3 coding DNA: TGCGCCAGCAGTCAGGGCCGCACTGAAGCTTTCTTT.

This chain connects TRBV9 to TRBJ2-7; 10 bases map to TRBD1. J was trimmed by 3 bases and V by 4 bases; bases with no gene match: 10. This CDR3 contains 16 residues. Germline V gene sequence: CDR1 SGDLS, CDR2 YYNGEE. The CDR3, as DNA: TGTGCCAGCAGCCCCCGACAGGGGGCGGACAGCTACGAGCAGTACTTC. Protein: CASSPRQGADSYEQYF.

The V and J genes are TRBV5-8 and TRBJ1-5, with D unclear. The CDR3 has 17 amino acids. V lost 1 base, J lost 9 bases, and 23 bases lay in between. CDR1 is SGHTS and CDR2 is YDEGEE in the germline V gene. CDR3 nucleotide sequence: TGTGCCAGCAGCTTGAATCCGGCAGGTCCCGGGAGGATGCCCCAGCATTTT. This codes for CASSLNPAGPGRMPQHF.

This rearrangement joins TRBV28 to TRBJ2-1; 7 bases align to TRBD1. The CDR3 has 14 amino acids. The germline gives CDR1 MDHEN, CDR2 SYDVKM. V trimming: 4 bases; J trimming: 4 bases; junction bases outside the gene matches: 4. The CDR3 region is CASSYGTEYNEQFF. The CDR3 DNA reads TGTGCCAGCAGTTACGGGACAGAGTACAATGAGCAGTTCTTC.

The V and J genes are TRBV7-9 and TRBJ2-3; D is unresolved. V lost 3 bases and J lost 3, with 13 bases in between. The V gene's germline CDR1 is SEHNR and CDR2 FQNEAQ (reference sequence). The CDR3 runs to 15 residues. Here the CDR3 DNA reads TGTGCCAGCAGCTTCAGGCCTCAAGGGACAGATACGCAGTATTTT. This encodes CASSFRPQGTDTQYF.

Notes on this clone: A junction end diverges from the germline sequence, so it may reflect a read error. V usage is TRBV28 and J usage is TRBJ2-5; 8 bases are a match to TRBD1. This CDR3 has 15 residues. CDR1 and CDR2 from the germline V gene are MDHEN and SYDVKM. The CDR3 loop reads CASSSWTGNQGTQYF. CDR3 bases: TGTGCCAGCAGTTCGTGGACAGGGAATCAAGGGACCCAGTACTTC.